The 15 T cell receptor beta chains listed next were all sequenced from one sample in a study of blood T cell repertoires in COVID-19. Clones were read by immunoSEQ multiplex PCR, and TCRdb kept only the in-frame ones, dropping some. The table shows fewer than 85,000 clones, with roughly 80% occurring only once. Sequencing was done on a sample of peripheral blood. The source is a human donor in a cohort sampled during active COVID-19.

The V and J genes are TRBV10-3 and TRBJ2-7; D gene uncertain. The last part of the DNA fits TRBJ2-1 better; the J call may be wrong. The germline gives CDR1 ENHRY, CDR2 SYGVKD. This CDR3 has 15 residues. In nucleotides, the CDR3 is TGTGCCATCAGTGATGGGCGTCGCACAACCTACGAGCAGTTCTTC. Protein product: CAISDGRRTTYEQFF.

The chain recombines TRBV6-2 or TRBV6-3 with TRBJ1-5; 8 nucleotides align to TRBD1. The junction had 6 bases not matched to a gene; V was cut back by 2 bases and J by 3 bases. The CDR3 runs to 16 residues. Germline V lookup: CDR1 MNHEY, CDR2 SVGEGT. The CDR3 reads CASSYRAQGANQPQHF. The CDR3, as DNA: TGTGCCAGCAGTTACAGGGCCCAGGGGGCCAATCAGCCCCAGCATTTT.

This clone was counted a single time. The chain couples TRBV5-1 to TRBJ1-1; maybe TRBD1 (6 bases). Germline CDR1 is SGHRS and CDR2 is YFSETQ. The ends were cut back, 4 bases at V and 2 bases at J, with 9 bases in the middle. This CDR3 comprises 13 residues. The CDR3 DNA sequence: TGCGCCAGCAGCGGACAGATTAACACTGAAGCTTTCTTT. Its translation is CASSGQINTEAFF. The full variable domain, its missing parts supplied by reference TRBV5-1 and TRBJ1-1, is KAGVTQTPRYLIKTRGQQVTLSCSPISGHRSVSWYQQTPGQGLQFLFEYFSETQRNKGNFPGRFSGRQFSNSRSEMNVSTLELGDSALYLCASSGQINTEAFFGQGTRLTVV.

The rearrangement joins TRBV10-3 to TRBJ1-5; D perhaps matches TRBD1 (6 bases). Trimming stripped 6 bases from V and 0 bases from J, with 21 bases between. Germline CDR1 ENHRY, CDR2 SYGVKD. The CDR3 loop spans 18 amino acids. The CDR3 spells CAISPGGRGGFSNQPQHF. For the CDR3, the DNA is TGTGCCATCAGCCCTGGAGGTAGGGGGGGGTTTAGCAATCAGCCCCAGCATTTT.

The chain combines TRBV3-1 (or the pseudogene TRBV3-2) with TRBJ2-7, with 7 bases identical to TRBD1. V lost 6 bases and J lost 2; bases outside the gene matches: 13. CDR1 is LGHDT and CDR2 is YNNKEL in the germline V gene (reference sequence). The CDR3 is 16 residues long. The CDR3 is CASRPGQLPVPYEQYF. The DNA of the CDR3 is TGTGCCAGCAGACCGGGACAGCTCCCGGTTCCCTACGAGCAGTACTTC.

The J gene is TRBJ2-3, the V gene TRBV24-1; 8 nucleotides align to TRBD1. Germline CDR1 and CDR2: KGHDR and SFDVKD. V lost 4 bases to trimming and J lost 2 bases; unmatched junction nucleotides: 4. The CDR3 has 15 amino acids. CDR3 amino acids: CATSDRDRSTDTQYF. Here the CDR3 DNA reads TGTGCCACCAGTGACCGGGACAGGTCCACAGATACGCAGTATTTT.

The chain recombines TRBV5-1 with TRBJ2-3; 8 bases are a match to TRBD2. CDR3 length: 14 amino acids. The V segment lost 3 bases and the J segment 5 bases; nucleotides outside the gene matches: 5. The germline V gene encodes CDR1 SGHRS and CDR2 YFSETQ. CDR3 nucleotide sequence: TGCGCCAGCAGCTCGACTAGCGCAGGAGATACGCAGTATTTT. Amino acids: CASSSTSAGDTQYF.

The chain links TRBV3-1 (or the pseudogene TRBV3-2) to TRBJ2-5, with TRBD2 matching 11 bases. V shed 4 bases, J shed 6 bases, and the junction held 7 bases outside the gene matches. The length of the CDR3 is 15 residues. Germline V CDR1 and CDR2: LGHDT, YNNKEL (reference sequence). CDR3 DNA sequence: TGTGCCAGCAGCCCCTCGACTAGCGGGGTGCAGACCCAGTACTTC. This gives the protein CASSPSTSGVQTQYF.

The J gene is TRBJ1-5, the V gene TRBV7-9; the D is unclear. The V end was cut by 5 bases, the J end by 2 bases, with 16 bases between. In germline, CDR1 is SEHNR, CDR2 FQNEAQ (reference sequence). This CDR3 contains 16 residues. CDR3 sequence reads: CASSPGGRGGNQPQHF. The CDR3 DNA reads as TGTGCCAGCAGCCCAGGAGGTCGGGGAGGCAATCAGCCCCAGCATTTT.

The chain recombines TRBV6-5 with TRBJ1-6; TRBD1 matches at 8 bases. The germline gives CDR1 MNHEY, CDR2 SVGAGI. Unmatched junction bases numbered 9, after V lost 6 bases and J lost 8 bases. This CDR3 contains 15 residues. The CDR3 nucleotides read TGTGCCAGCAGCCTTCGACAGGGGACTTATTCACCCCTCCACTTT. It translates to CASSLRQGTYSPLHF.

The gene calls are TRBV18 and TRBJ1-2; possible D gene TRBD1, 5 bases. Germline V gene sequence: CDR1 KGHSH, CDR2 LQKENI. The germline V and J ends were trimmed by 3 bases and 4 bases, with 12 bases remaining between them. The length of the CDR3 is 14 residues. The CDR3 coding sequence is TGTGCCAGCTCACCTGGCAGGGTGGGCTATGGCTACACCTTC. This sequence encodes CASSPGRVGYGYTF.

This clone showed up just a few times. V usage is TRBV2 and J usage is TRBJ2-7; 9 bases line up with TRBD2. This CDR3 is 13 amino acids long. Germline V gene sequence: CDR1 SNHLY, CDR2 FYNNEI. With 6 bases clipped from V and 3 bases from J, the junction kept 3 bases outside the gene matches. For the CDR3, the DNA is TGTGCCAGCAGGTCTAGCGGGGTCTACGAGCAGTACTTC. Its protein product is CASRSSGVYEQYF.

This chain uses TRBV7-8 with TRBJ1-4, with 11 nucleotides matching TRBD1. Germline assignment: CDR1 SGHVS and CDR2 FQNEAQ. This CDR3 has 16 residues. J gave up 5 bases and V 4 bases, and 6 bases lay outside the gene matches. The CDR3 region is CASSSGQGALNEKLFF. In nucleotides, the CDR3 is TGTGCCAGCAGCTCTGGACAGGGGGCTTTGAATGAAAAACTGTTTTTT.

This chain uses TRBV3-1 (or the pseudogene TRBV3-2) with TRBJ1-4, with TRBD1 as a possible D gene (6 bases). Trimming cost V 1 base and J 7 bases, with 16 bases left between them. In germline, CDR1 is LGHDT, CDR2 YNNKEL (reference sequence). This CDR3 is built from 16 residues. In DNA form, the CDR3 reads TGTGCCAGCAGCCAAGTGGGACAACGGATAGGTGAAAAACTGTTTTTT. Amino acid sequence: CASSQVGQRIGEKLFF.

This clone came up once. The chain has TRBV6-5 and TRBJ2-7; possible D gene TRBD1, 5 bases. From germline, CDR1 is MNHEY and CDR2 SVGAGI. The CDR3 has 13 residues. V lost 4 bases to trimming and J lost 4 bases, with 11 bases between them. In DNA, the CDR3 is TGTGCCAGCAGTTCAGGGATAGGTTACGAGCAGTACTTC. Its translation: CASSSGIGYEQYF.